A selection of T cell receptor beta chains follows, all from one sample in a study of cytomegalovirus exposure and HLA in healthy donors. Using immunoSEQ multiplex PCR, the repertoire was profiled, and TCRdb retains in-frame clones only, with some absent. The repertoire holds roughly 220,000 clones, with under 70% as singletons. The sequenced material came from PBMCs. These receptors originate from a man aged 35-49 years in good health and CMV-seropositive. Each CDR3 is given with its conserved first and last residue. Each record gives: J gene, D gene, CDR3 length, V gene, clone size, CDR3 DNA, CDR3 protein. D genes are given only for firm matches. Rows give clone size only sometimes, using once, few, many, or a class for an expanded clone.

TRBJ2-3	-	14	TRBV7-9	-	TGTGCCAGCAGCTTCGGACAGCACACAGATACGCAGTATTTT	CASSFGQHTDTQYF
TRBJ2-3	TRBD1	15	TRBV9	-	TGTGCCAGCAGCGCCTGGGACAGGGAATCAGATACGCAGTATTTT	CASSAWDRESDTQYF
TRBJ1-2	-	15	TRBV5-5	-	TGTGCCAGCAGCTTGGGACAGCGAAACGGCTATGGCTACACCTTC	CASSLGQRNGYGYTF
TRBJ2-1	TRBD2	14	TRBV6-1	-	TGTGCCAGCAGTGAAACGGGGGGCTACAATGAGCAGTTCTTC	CASSETGGYNEQFF
TRBJ2-3	TRBD2	15	TRBV6-4	-	TGTGCCAGCAGGCGGACTAGCGGGGCCACAGATACGCAGTATTTT	CASRRTSGATDTQYF
TRBJ2-7	TRBD2	15	TRBV4-1	-	TGCGCCAGCAGCCAGACTAGCGGGAGTCAATACGAGCAGTACTTC	CASSQTSGSQYEQYF
TRBJ2-7	TRBD1	14	TRBV4-1	-	TGCGCCAGCAGCCCGGGACAGTCTTCCTACGAGCAGTACTTC	CASSPGQSSYEQYF
TRBJ1-4	-	16	TRBV5-1	-	TGCGCCAGCAGCTTGTCGGCAGGGGACCGTAATGAAAAACTGTTTTTT	CASSLSAGDRNEKLFF
TRBJ2-7	TRBD1	15	TRBV4-3	-	TGCGCCAGCAGCCAAACCGGGACAGGGACCTACGAGCAGTACTTC	CASSQTGTGTYEQYF
TRBJ1-2	-	13	TRBV5-6	-	TGTGCCAGCAGCTTGGCGGGGGTCTATGGCTACACCTTC	CASSLAGVYGYTF
TRBJ1-1	TRBD1	15	TRBV29-1	-	TGCAGCGTTGAAGGAAGGACAGGGGGGAACACTGAAGCTTTCTTT	CSVEGRTGGNTEAFF
TRBJ2-3	-	16	TRBV5-6	-	TGTGCCAGCAGCTCAAGGACAACCTCCCACACAGATACGCAGTATTTT	CASSSRTTSHTDTQYF
TRBJ2-2	-	15	TRBV9	-	TGTGCCAGCAGACCTGGGAGGCTAAACACCGGGGAGCTGTTTTTT	CASRPGRLNTGELFF
TRBJ1-5	TRBD1	15	TRBV2	-	TGTGCCAGCAGTGGAGGGGGACAGGACAATCAGCCCCAGCATTTT	CASSGGGQDNQPQHF
TRBJ2-1	TRBD2	15	TRBV2	-	TGTGCCAGCAGTGTGGGGACTAGCGGGGTTAATGAGCAGTTCTTC	CASSVGTSGVNEQFF
TRBJ1-1	-	13	TRBV29-1	few	TGCAGCGTGGCGGCGGGTGGGGACACTGAAGCTTTCTTT	CSVAAGGDTEAFF
TRBJ2-5	-	14	TRBV11-2	few	TGTGCCAGCAGCTTTGGAGGGCCTCGGGAGACCCAGTACTTC	CASSFGGPRETQYF
TRBJ2-3	-	13	TRBV5-6	-	TGTGCCAGCAGCCCCCGGGGTCGAGATACGCAGTATTTT	CASSPRGRDTQYF
TRBJ1-6	-	15	TRBV5-1	few	TGCGCCAGCAGCGGAGGGGACCTCTATAATTCACCCCTCCACTTT	CASSGGDLYNSPLHF
TRBJ1-1	TRBD1	14	TRBV9	-	TGTGCCAGCAGCGCACCTAGGGACAGGGGTTTAGCTTTCTTT	CASSAPRDRGLAFF
TRBJ2-7	-	16	TRBV6-5	-	TGTGCCAGCAGTTACTCGGGGGGAGAACGCTCCTACGAGCAGTACTTC	CASSYSGGERSYEQYF
TRBJ2-1	TRBD1	13	TRBV19	-	TGTGCCAGTAGTATGCAGGGGGTCAATGAGCAGTTCTTC	CASSMQGVNEQFF
TRBJ1-1	TRBD1	13	TRBV7-9	once	TGTGCCAGCAGCCTGACAGGGGCCACTGAAGCTTTCTTT	CASSLTGATEAFF
TRBJ2-3	TRBD2	18	TRBV5-8	-	TGCGCCAGCAGCCAAGGAGGGGATAGCGGGGGGCCCGGAGATACGCAGTATTTT	CASSQGGDSGGPGDTQYF
TRBJ2-3	TRBD2	16	TRBV9	-	TGTGCCAGCAGCGAAGACACGGGGGGGGGTACAGATACGCAGTATTTT	CASSEDTGGGTDTQYF
TRBJ1-1	-	13	TRBV2	-	TGTGCCAGCAGTCCCGGACATAGCCTCGAAGCTTTCTTT	CASSPGHSLEAFF
TRBJ2-2	-	16	TRBV2	few	TGTGCCAGCAGTGAACTAACGGGGGGCTACACCGGGGAGCTGTTTTTT	CASSELTGGYTGELFF
TRBJ2-7	-	12	TRBV6-6	-	TGTGCCAGCAGTTACTCGAGGTACGAGCAGTACTTC	CASSYSRYEQYF
TRBJ2-7	-	16	TRBV5-6	-	TGTGCCAGCAGCCCCTTATACAACCGAGGGAGCTACGAGCAGTACTTC	CASSPLYNRGSYEQYF
TRBJ2-2	-	16	TRBV7-2	few	TGTGCCGGAATTCCGGGACTCGCGCCTCCCACCGGGGAGCTGTTTTTT	CAGIPGLAPPTGELFF
TRBJ2-1	TRBD1	16	TRBV5-1	-	TGCGCCAGCAGGTCCGGGACAGGGAATTCCTACAATGAGCAGTTCTTC	CASRSGTGNSYNEQFF